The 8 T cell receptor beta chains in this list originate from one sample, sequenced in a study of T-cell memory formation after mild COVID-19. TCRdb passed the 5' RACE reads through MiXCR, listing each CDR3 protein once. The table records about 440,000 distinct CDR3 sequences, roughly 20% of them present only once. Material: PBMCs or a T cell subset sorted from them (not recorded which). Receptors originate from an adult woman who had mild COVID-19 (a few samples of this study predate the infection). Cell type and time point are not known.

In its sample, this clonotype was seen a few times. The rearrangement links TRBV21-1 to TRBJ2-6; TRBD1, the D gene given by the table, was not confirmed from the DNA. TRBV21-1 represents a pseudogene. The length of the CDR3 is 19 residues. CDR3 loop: CASSKRPRPGGSGANVLTF. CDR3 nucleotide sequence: TGTGCCAGCAGCAAACGACCCCGCCCCGGGGGCTCTGGGGCCAACGTCCTGACTTTC.

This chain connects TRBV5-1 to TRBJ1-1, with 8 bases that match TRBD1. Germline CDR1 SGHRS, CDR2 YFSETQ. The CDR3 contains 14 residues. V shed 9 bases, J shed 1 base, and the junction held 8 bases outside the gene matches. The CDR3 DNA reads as TGCGCCACCAAAACCGGGACAGGGAACACTGAAGCTTTCTTT. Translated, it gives CATKTGTGNTEAFF.

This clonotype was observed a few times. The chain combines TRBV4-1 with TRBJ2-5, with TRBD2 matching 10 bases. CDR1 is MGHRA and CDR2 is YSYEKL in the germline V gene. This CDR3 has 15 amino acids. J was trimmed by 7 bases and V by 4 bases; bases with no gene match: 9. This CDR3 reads CASSLPAGGLVTQYF. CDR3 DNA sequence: TGCGCCAGCAGCCTCCCAGCGGGGGGGCTTGTGACCCAGTACTTC.

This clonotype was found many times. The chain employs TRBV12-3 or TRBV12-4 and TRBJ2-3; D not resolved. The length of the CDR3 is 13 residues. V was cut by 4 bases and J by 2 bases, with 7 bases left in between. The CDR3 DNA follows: TGTGCCAGCAGTTCGTATCTCACAGATACGCAGTATTTT. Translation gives CASSSYLTDTQYF.

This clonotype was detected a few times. CDR3 DNA: TGTGCCAGCAGCTCCCCGACTAGCGGGAATTTTCGTTACAGCACAGATACGCAGTATTTT. Its protein is CASSSPTSGNFRYSTDTQYF. The rearrangement uses TRBV7-2 and TRBJ2-3; 11 nucleotides line up with TRBD2. Trimming removed 4 bases from V and 0 bases from J; junction bases left unmatched: 15. CDR1 and CDR2 (germline): SGHTA, FQGNSA. The length of the CDR3 is 20 residues.

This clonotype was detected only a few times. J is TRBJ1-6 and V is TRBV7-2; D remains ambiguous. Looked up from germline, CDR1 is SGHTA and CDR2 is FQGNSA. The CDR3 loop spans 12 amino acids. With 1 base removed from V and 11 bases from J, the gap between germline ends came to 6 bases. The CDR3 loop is CASSLETAPLHF. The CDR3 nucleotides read TGTGCCAGCAGCTTAGAGACCGCACCCCTCCACTTT.

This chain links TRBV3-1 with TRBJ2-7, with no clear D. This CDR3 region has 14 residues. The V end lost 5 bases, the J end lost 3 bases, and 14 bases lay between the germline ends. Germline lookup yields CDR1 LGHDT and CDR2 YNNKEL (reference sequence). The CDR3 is CASSSGRGFYEQYF. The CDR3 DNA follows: TGTGCCAGCAGCTCAGGACGAGGATTCTACGAGCAGTACTTC.

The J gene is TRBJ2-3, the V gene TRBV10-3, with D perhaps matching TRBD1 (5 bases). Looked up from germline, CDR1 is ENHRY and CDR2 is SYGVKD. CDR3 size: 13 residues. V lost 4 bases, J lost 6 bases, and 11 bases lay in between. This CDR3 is CAISGQQEDTQYF. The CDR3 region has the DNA TGTGCCATCAGTGGCCAACAGGAGGATACGCAGTATTTT.